This is a list of T cell receptor beta chains from one sample in a study of T cells in Graves' hyperthyroidism and ophthalmopathy. MiXCR, run by TCRdb on the multiplex PCR reads, gives a single entry per CDR3 protein. The sample lists around 520,000 distinct CDR3 sequences, about an eighth occurring once. What was sequenced was blood. Receptors were obtained from a woman between 18 and 30 years old with Graves' hyperthyroidism. CDR3s include the opening cysteine and the closing phenylalanine or tryptophan. Each record gives: CDR3 length, V gene, J gene, clone size, D gene, CDR3 DNA, CDR3 protein. D genes are given only for firm matches. Rows may omit the clone size; those that give it use once, few, many or a size class.

>15|TRBV27|TRBJ1-1|many|NA
TGTGCCAGCAGTTTAGGGTGGGGGAGCGGCACTGAAGCTTTCTTT
CASSLGWGSGTEAFF
>16|TRBV11-2|TRBJ2-2|many|NA
TGTGCCAGCAGCTTAGCTGGGACTCGTAACACCGGGGAGCTGTTTTTT
CASSLAGTRNTGELFF
>15|TRBV27|TRBJ1-4|many|NA
TGTGCCAGCAACTCCCAGACGGTTGTTAATGAAAAACTGTTTTTT
CASNSQTVVNEKLFF
>16|TRBV18|TRBJ2-2|many|NA
TGTGCCAGCTCACCATCCAGGGGAGGGAACACCGGGGAGCTGTTTTTT
CASSPSRGGNTGELFF
>14|TRBV11-3|TRBJ2-3|many|NA
TGTGCCAGCAGCTTAGGGTCCCCCACAGATACGCAGTATTTT
CASSLGSPTDTQYF
>14|TRBV19|TRBJ1-1|many|NA
TGTGCCAGCCAATGGCGGGGTTCCTACACTGAAGCTTTCTTT
CASQWRGSYTEAFF
>15|TRBV7-3|TRBJ1-6|few|NA
TGTGCCAGCAGCTTAGTCGGACAGAATAATTCACCCCTCCACTTT
CASSLVGQNNSPLHF
>14|TRBV7-2|TRBJ2-1|many|NA
TGTGCCAGCAACCCCCACAGGGTACAGGAACGGCAGTTCTTC
CASNPHRVQERQFF
>16|TRBV9|TRBJ2-1|many|TRBD2
TGTGCCAGCAGCAGACGACTAGCGGGAGAAAGCGATGAGCAGTTCTTC
CASSRRLAGESDEQFF
>14|TRBV18|TRBJ1-1|NA|NA
TGTGCCAGCTCAAATCGACAGGCCAACACTGAAGCTTTCTTT
CASSNRQANTEAFF
>17|TRBV14|TRBJ1-1|many|TRBD1
TGTGCCAGCAGCCACCCCAGGACAGGGAGTCTGGGCACTGAAGCTTTCTTT
CASSHPRTGSLGTEAFF
>16|TRBV3-1|TRBJ1-2|few|NA
TGTGCCAGCAGCCTGGAAGGCGAGGGGGTTGACTATGGCTACACCTTC
CASSLEGEGVDYGYTF
>17|TRBV2|TRBJ2-1|many|TRBD2
TGTGCCAGCAGTGAACACTCTAGCGGGACCCTTTGGTATGAGCAGTTCTTC
CASSEHSSGTLWYEQFF
>16|TRBV5-1|TRBJ2-1|NA|NA
TGCGCCAGCAGCTGGCGGGCCACCAGCTCCTACAATGAGCAGTTCTTC
CASSWRATSSYNEQFF
>13|TRBV12-3/TRBV12-4|TRBJ1-5|many|NA
TGTGCCAGCAGCTTAGCCGGCGGCCAGCCCCAGCATTTT
CASSLAGGQPQHF
>14|TRBV6-1|TRBJ1-3|few|NA
TGTGCCAGCAGACCCAGACAGGTTGGAAACACCATATATTTT
CASRPRQVGNTIYF
>14|TRBV12-3/TRBV12-4|TRBJ1-1|NA|NA
TGTGCCAGCAGTCCCCCCAGGGGACGGGGTGAAGCTTTCTTT
CASSPPRGRGEAFF